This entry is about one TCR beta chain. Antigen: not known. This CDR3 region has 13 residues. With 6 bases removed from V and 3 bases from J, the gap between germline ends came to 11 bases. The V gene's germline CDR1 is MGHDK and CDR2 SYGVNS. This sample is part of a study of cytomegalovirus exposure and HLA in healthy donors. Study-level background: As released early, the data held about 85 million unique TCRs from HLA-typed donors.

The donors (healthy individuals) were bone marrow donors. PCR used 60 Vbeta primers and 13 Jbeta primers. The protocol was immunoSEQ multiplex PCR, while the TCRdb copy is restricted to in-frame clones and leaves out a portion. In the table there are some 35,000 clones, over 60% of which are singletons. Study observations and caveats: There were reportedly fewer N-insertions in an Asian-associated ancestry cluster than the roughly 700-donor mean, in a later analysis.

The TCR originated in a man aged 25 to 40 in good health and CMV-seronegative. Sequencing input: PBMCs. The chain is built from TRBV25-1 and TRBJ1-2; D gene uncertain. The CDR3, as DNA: TGTGCCAGCAGACGGACGGACTACTATGGCTACACCTTC. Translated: CASRRTDYYGYTF.